This T cell receptor (beta chain) was captured by sequencing in a study of CXCR3-negative and CXCR3-positive naive CD8 T cells. Study in general: Total TRB output reached some 130 million reads, about 1.5 +/- 0.3 million per library.

The CDR3 totals 13 residues. Looked up from germline, CDR1 is SEHNR and CDR2 is FQNEAQ (reference sequence). Whole-study findings and limits: Compared with CXCR3-negative naive cells, CXCR3-positive naive cells showed more hydrophobic TRB CDR3s. Memory cells differed in TRBV-TRBJ usage, but naive CXCR3-negative and CXCR3-positive cells had similar usage.

CD45RO-CCR7+CD27+CD95- marked naive CD8+ T cells. Preparation of TRB cDNA libraries relied on 5' RACE carrying UMI labels. TCRdb re-called the 5' RACE reads, yielding one record per CDR3 amino acid sequence without DNA. The sample features some 140,000 distinct CDR3 sequences, with 0.4% to 0.5% in its top ten. Notes on this clonotype: Its cognate antigen is unknown.

The specimen sequenced was naive CXCR3+ CD8+ T cells from blood. The subset: CD45RO-CCR7+CD27+CD95- naive CD8+ T cells expressing CXCR3 (TNR3+). The chain couples TRBV7-9 to TRBJ2-7; with no DNA, the TCRdb D assignment of TRBD2 cannot be verified. The receptor comes from a human donor in good health. Some clones in this sample may be carry-over from other donors' samples. The CDR3 loop is CASSLDSRGIPYF.